This TCR beta chain was found in a study of T cells in Graves' hyperthyroidism and ophthalmopathy (dated by TCRdb to the late 2010s). For the wider study: Peripheral blood was collected at initial diagnosis, before any treatment. To identify TCR V-J signatures that set the groups apart, the researchers used a discovery cohort of 100 patients, made up of around 42 with Graves' ophthalmopathy and about 60 with stable Graves' hyperthyroidism. Following sampling, methimazole starting at 30 mg daily was given to hyperthyroidism patients, and high-dose intravenous methylprednisolone was given to ophthalmopathy patients. The 100 discovery patients were randomly split 7:3 into training and test sets. Whether ophthalmopathy could be predicted prospectively was tested in an independent validation cohort made up of roughly 19 hyperthyroidism patients plus 17 patients who later progressed to ophthalmopathy. The paper describes TCR Vbeta CDR3 sequencing of around 130 peripheral blood samples, made up of 43 ophthalmopathy patients, 70 to 75 hyperthyroidism patients and 17 progressor patients. In addition, the study compared T-cell repertoires in thyroid tissue and in blood from roughly 6 Graves' hyperthyroidism patients. What the research found in general, with its limitations: Sample size was not statistically predetermined, and blinding of investigators to group allocation was not performed. In validation, progression to ophthalmopathy was predicted by the model with almost 71% sensitivity and under 85% specificity, a median of 6.5 months before onset. Most expanded thyroid clonotypes (frequency above 0.001) were also detected in blood, a finding suggesting that blood repertoires may reflect thyroid immune responses. In cross-validation, a model built on a 13 V-J signature told ophthalmopathy apart from stable hyperthyroidism with 87.88% sensitivity and roughly 83% specificity, and in testing the same model reached 80%/75%.

With respect to this clonotype: Which antigen it targets is not known. Base qualities were left out, and no much larger clone turns up one base away.

Hyperthyroidism patients were newly diagnosed, with disease duration under 2 months, and aged 18 to 65 years. The study excluded patients with uncontrolled infections, other autoimmune diseases, pregnancy or lactation. Diagnoses were based on clinical symptoms, serum thyroxine and TRAb, thyroid ultrasound and orbital computed tomography. Blood from progressor patients was drawn when they were first diagnosed with hyperthyroidism, before any ophthalmopathy symptoms appeared. PBMCs were separated from 10 ml of fresh peripheral blood using Ficoll-Paque density gradient centrifugation. Progressor patients were first diagnosed with Graves' hyperthyroidism and then developed ophthalmopathy during follow-up. Trizol reagent was used to extract total RNA, and RNA quality was then checked on an Agilent 2100 Bioanalyzer. TCR beta CDR3 regions were amplified from RNA transcripts. A first-round RT-PCR of the TCR CDR3 used the HTBI primer set with the Qiagen OneStep RT-PCR kit. Libraries were constructed in a second round of multiplex PCR, after which size selection and purification were carried out. Paired-end sequencing of the libraries was performed with 100 bp reads on an Illumina HiSeq2000. The published analysis was carried out like this. SOAPnuke was used to process the raw data, removing reads that contained adapters or uncalled bases, had a mean Phred below 15, or lacked an exact match to the constant primer or identifier. High-quality paired reads were merged using COPE v1.2.5, and each unique nucleotide sequence was defined as a clonotype. MiTCR v1.1 was used to align the clonotypes against IMGT TRBV, TRBD and TRBJ reference segments. Only V-J combinations with frequency above 0.0001, covering 99.2% of repertoires, were analysed. The TCS score was defined as F50 (clonal expansion) divided by E x V (chaos), with BLOSUM62-based TCRdist calculated between CDR3 peptides within each V-J. Welch's t-statistics and random forest reduced several hundred V-J features to roughly 13, which were used in a naive Bayes classifier (R e1071). In TCRdb, the public reads were trimmed at Q25 with fastp and aligned with MiXCR, with productive beta chains retained. Rows are unified per CDR3 protein, each entry keeping the most common DNA and genes. It is TCRdb's table, rather than the study itself, that gives the V and J calls and clone size. The sample data list almost 600,000 distinct CDR3 sequences, and approximately 15% of these were observed just once. The ten largest account for under 7% of the sample.

Source material: blood. The source is a woman aged 25 to 39 with Graves' hyperthyroidism that later progressed to Graves' ophthalmopathy.

The nucleotide sequence reads TGTGCCAGCAGCGTTTACAGGGGATACGGCACTGAAGCTTTCTTT. This sequence encodes CASSVYRGYGTEAFF. The V and J segments used are TRBV9 and TRBJ1-1; TRBD1 fits 7 bases in the junction. The CDR3 has 15 amino acids, counting the end cysteine and phenylalanine. Only the CDR3 region is kept as DNA, spanning 45 bases read in frame from base 1. The germline V gene provides CDR1 SGDLS and CDR2 YYNGEE. V is cut back by 2 bases and J by 4 bases, with 8 bases in the junction unmatched. The full variable domain, with segments outside the CDR3 supplied by the reference TRBV9 and TRBJ1-1 proteins, appears as DSGVTQTPKHLITATGQRVTLRCSPRSGDLSVYWYQQSLDQGLQFLIQYYNGEERAKGNILERFSAQQFPDLHSELNLSSLELGDSALYFCASSVYRGYGTEAFFGQGTRLTVV.